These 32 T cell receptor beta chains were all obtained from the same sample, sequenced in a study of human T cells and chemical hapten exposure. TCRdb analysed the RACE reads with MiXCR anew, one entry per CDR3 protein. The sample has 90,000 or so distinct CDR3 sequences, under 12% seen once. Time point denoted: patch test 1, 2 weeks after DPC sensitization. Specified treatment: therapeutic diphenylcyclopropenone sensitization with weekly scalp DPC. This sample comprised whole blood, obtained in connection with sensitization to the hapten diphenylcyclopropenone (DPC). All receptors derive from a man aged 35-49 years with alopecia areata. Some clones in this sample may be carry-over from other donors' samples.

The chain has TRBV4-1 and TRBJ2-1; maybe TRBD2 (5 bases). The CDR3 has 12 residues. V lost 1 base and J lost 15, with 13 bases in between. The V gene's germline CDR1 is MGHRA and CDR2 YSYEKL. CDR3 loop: CASSQAPSPLFF. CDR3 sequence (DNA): TGCGCCAGCAGCCAAGCTCCTAGCCCCCTGTTCTTC.

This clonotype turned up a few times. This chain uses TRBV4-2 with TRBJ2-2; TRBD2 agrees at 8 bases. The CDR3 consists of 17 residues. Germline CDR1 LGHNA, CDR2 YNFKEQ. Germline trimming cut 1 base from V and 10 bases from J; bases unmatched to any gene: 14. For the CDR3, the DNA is TGTGCCAGCAGCCAAGTCGTCCGGGAGGGGCGGGAGGAGGAGCTGTTTTTT. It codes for CASSQVVREGREEELFF.

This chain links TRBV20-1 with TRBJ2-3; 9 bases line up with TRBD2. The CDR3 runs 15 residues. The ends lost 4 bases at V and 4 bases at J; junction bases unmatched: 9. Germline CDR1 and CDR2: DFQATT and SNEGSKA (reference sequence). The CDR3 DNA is TGCAGTGCTACCCCCACAAGCGGGAGGTCAGATACGCAGTATTTT. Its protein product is CSATPTSGRSDTQYF.

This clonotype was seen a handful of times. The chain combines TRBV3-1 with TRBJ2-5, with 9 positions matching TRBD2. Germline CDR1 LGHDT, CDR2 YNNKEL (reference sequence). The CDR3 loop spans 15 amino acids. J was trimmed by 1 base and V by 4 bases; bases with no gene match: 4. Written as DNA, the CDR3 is TGTGCCAGCAGCCCTAGCGGGACCTTCCAAGAGACCCAGTACTTC. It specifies CASSPSGTFQETQYF.

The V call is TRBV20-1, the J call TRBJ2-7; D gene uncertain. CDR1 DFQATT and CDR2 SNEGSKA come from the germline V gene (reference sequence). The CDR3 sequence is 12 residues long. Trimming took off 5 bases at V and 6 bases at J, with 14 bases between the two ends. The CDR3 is CSAQVNRAEQYF. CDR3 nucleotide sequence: TGCAGTGCTCAAGTGAATAGGGCCGAGCAGTACTTC.

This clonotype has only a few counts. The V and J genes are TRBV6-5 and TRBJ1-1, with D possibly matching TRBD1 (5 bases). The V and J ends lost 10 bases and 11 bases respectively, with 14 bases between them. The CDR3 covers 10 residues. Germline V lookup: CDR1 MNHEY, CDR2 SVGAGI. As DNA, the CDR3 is TGTGCCACCGGGGGACCTTTGGCTTTCTTT. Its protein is CATGGPLAFF.

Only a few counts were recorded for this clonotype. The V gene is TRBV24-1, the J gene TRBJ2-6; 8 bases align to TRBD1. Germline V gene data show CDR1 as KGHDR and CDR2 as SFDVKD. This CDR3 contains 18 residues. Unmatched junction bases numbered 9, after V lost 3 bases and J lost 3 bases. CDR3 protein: CATSDDVAGGYGANVLTF. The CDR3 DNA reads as TGTGCCACCAGTGATGATGTGGCAGGGGGCTATGGGGCCAACGTCCTGACTTTC.

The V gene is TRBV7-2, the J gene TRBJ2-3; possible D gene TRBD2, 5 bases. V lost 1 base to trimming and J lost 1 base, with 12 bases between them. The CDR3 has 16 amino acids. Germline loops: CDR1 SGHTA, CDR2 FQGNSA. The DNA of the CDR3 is TGTGCCAGCAGCTTAGGAGCGGAAGTGCGCACAGATACGCAGTATTTT. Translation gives CASSLGAEVRTDTQYF. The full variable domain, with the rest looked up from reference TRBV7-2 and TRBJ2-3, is GAGVSQSPSNKVTEKGKDVELRCDPISGHTALYWYRQSLGQGLEFLIYFQGNSAPDKSGLPSDRFSAERTGGSVSTLTIQRTQQEDSAVYLCASSLGAEVRTDTQYFGPGTRLTVL.

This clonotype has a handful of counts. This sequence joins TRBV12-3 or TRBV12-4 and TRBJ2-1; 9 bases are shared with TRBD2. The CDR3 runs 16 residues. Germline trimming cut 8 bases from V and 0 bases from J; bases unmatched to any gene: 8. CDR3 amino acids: CASHGTSKSSYNEQFF. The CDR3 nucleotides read TGTGCCAGCCATGGGACTAGCAAGAGCTCCTACAATGAGCAGTTCTTC.

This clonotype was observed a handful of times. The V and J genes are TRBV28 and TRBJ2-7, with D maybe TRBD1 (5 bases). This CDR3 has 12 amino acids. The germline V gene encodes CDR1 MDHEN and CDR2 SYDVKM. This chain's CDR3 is CASSRYSTEVNV. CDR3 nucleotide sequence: TGTGCCAGCAGTAGATACTCGACAGAAGTCAACGTC.

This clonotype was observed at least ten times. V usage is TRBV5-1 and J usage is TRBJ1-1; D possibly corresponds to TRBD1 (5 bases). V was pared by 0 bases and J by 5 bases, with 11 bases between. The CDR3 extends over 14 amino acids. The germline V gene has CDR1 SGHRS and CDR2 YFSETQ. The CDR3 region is CASSLGWEGTEAFF. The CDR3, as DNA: TGCGCCAGCAGCTTGGGGTGGGAGGGGACTGAAGCTTTCTTT.

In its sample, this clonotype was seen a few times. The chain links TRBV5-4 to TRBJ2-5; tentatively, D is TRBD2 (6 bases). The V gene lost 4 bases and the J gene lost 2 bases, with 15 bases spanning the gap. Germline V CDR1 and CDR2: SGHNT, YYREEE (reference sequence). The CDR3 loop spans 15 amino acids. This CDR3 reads CASSRPEGRQETQYF. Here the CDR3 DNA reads TGTGCCAGCAGCCGCCCGGAGGGGCGGCAAGAGACCCAGTACTTC. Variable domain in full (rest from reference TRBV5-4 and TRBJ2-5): ETGVTQSPTHLIKTRGQQVTLRCSSQSGHNTVSWYQQALGQGPQFIFQYYREEENGRGNFPPRFSGLQFPNYSSELNVNALELDDSALYLCASSRPEGRQETQYFGPGTRLLVL.

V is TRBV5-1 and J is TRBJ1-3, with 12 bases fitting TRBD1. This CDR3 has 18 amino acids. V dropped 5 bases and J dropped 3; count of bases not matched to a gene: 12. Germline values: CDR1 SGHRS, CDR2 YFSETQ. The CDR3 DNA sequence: TGCGCCAGCAGTTACGACGTCGGGACAGGGGGCGTTGGAAACACCATATATTTT. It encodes CASSYDVGTGGVGNTIYF.

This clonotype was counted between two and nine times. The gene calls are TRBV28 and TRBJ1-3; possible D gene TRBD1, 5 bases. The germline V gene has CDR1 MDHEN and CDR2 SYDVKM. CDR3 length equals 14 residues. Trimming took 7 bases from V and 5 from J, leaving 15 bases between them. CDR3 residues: CASTHGDLRNTIYF. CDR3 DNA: TGTGCCAGCACCCATGGGGACTTGAGAAACACCATATATTTT.

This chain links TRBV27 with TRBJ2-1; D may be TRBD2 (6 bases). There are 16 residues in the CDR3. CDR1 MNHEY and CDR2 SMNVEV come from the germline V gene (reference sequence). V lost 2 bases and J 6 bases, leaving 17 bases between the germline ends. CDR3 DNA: TGTGCCAGCAGTTTAATCGGGGGAGTTTTAGCCAATGAGCAGTTCTTC. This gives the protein CASSLIGGVLANEQFF.

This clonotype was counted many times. The CDR3 is CASKKTDMNTEAFF. The CDR3 DNA reads as TGTGCCAGCAAAAAGACAGACATGAACACTGAAGCTTTCTTT. The chain combines TRBV7-2 with TRBJ1-1; maybe TRBD1 (5 bases). The CDR3 runs 14 residues. Germline V lookup: CDR1 SGHTA, CDR2 FQGNSA. Trimming removed 7 bases at V and 0 bases at J, with 12 bases between.

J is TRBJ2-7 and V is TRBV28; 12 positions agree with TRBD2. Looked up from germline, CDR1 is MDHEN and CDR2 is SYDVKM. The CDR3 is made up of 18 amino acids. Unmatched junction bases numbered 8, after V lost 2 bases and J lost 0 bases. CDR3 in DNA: TGTGCCAGCAGTTTAGTAGGGACTAGCGGGCTCAGCTCCTACGAGCAGTACGTC. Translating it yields CASSLVGTSGLSSYEQYV.

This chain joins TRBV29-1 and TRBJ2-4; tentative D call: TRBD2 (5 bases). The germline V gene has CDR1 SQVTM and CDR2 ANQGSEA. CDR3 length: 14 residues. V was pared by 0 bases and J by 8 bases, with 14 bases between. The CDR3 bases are TGCAGCGTTGAAGATTACAGTTACGGGGACATTCAGTACTTC. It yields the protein CSVEDYSYGDIQYF.

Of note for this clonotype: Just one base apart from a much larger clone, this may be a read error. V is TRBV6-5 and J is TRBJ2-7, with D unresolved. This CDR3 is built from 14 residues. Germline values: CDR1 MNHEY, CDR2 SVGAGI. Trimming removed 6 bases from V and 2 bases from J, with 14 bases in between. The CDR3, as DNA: TGTGCCAGCAGAGTCGAATCAACCCCCTACGAGCAGTACTTC. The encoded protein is CASRVESTPYEQYF.

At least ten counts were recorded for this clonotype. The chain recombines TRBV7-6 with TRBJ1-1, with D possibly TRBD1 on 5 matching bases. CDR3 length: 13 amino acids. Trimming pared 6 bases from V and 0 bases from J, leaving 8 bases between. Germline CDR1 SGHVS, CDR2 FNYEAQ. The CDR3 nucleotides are TGTGCCAGCAGTTTACAGGTGAACACTGAAGCTTTCTTT. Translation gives CASSLQVNTEAFF. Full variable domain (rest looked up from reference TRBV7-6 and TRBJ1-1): GAGVSQSPRYKVTKRGQDVALRCDPISGHVSLYWYRQALGQGPEFLTYFNYEAQQDKSGLPNDRFSAERPEGSISTLTIQRTEQRDSAMYRCASSLQVNTEAFFGQGTRLTVV.

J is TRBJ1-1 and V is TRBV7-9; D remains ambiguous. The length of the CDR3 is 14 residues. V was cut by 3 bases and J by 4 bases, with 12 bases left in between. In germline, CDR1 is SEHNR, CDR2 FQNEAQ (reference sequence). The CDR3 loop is CASSFTEASTEAFF. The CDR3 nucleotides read TGTGCCAGCAGCTTTACGGAGGCGAGCACTGAAGCTTTCTTT.

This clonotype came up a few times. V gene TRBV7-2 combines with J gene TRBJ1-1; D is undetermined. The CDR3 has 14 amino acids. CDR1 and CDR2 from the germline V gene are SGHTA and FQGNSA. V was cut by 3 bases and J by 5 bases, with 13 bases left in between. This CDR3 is CASSFTDAGTEAFF. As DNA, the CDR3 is TGTGCCAGCAGCTTTACGGATGCTGGGACTGAAGCTTTCTTT.

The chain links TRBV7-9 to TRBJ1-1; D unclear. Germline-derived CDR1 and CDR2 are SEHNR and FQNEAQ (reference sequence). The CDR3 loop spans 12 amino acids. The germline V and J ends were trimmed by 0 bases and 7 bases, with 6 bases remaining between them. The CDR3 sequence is CASSLASSEAFF. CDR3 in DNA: TGTGCCAGCAGCTTAGCTTCAAGTGAAGCTTTCTTT.

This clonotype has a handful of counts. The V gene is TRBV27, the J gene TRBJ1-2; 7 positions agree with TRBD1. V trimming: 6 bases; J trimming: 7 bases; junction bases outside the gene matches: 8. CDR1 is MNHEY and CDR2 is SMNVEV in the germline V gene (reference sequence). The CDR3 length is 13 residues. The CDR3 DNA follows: TGTGCCAGCAGGGGACAGTTCCCTGGTGGCTACACCTTC. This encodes CASRGQFPGGYTF.

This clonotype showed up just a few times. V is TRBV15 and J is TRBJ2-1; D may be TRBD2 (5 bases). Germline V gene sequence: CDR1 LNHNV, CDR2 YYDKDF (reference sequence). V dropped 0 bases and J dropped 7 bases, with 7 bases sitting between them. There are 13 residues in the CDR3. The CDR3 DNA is TGTGCCACCAGCAGAGAGCCGGGGAATGAGCAGTTCTTC. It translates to CATSREPGNEQFF. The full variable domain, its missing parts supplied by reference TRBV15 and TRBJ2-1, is DAMVIQNPRYQVTQFGKPVTLSCSQTLNHNVMYWYQQKSSQAPKLLFHYYDKDFNNEADTPDNFQSRRPNTSFCFLDIRSPGLGDTAMYLCATSREPGNEQFFGPGTRLTVL.

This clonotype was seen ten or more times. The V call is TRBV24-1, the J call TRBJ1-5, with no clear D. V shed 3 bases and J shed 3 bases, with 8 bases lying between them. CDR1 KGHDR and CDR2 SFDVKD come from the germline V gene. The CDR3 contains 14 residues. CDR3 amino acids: CATSDRGFNQPQHF. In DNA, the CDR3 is TGTGCCACCAGTGATCGAGGTTTCAATCAGCCCCAGCATTTT.

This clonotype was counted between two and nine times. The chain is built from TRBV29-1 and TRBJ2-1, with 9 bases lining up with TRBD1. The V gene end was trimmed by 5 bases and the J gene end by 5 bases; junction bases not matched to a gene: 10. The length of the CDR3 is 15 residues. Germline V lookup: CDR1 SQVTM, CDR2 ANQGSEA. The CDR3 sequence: CSVIPLGQGNNEQFF. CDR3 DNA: TGCAGCGTTATCCCTTTAGGACAGGGGAACAATGAGCAGTTCTTC.

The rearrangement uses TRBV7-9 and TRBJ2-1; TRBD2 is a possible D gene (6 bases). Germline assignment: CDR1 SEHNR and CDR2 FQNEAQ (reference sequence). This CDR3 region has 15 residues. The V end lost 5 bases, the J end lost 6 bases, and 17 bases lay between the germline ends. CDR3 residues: CASSLLLGRINEQFF. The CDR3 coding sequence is TGTGCCAGCAGCCTACTACTAGGGAGGATCAATGAGCAGTTCTTC. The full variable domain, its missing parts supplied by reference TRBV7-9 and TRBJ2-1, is DTGVSQNPRHKITKRGQNVTFRCDPISEHNRLYWYRQTLGQGPEFLTYFQNEAQLEKSRLLSDRFSAERPKGSFSTLEIQRTEQGDSAMYLCASSLLLGRINEQFFGPGTRLTVL.

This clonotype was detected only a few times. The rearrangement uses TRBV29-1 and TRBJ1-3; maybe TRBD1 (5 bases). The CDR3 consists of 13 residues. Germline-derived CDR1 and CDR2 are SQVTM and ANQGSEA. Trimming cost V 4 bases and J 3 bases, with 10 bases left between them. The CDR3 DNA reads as TGCAGCGTTGGGGCAGGGAATGGAAACACCATATATTTT. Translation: CSVGAGNGNTIYF.

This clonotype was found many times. CDR3 DNA: TGTGCCAGCAGGGACAGCTATAATTCACCCCTCCACTTT. Translation gives CASRDSYNSPLHF. V gene TRBV6-5 combines with J gene TRBJ1-6, with D maybe TRBD1 (6 bases). Germline V gives CDR1 MNHEY, CDR2 SVGAGI. This CDR3 contains 13 residues. The V end lost 6 bases, the J end lost 3 bases, and 6 bases lay between the germline ends.

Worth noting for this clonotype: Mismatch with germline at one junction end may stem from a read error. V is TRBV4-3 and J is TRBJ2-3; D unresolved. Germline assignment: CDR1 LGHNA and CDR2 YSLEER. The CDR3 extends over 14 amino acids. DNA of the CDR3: TGCGCCAGCAGCCAAAGCTGGGTCACAGATACGCAGAATTTT. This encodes CASSQSWVTDTQNF.

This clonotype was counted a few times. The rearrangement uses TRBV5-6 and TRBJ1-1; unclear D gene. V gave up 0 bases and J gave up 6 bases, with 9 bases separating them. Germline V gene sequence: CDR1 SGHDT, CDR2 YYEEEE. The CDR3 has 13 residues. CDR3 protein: CASSLGRWAEAFF. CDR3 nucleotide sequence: TGTGCCAGCAGCTTGGGGAGATGGGCTGAAGCTTTCTTT.